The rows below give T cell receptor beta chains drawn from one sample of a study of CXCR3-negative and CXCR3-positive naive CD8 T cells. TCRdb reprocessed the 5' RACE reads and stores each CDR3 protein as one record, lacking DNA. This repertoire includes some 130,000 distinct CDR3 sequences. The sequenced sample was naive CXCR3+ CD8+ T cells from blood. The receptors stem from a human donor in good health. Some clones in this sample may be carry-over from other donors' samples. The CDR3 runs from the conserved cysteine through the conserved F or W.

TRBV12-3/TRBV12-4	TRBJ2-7	CASSSLTEPYEQYF
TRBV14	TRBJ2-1	CASSQNRVLAVSSYNEQFF
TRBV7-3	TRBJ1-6	CASSEDPLGGWGSLHF
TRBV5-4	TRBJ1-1	CASNMGNIEGEAFF
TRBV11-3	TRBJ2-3	CASSLQGRDRPATDTQYF
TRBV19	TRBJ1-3	CASSIDRSSGNTIYF
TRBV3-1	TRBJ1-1	CASSQVLGTEAFF
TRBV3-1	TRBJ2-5	CASSPSAGRPFEETQYF
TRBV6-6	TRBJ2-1	CASSYSGELGHNEQFF
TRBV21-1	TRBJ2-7	CASSIRREYSYEQYF
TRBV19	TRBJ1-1	CASSITQGINTEAFF
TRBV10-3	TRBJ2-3	CAISESPGDTDTQYF
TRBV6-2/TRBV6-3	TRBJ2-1	CASRYLSGGYDEQFF
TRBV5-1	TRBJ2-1	CASSLTTYNEQFF
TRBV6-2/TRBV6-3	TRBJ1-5	CASVSGNQPQHF
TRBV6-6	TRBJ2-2	CASKLGNTGELFF
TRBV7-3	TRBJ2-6	CASSPLGGSGANVLTF
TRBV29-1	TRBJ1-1	CSVIGHHTEAFF
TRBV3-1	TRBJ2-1	CASSQEPGPPVLEQFF
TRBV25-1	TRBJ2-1	CANGGDRDYNEQFF
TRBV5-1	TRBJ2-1	CASSLNTVQGKVFF
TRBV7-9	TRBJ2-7	CASSLVVGGRSYEQYF
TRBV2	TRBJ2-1	CASGGLGSQFF
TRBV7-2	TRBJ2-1	CASSLGPRNLWTANEQFF
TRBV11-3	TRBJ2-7	CASSGSRAAYEQYF
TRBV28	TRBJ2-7	CASSLPRQKSYEQYF
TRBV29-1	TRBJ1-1	CSVEGGSTMNTEAFF